This record covers a single T cell receptor beta chain. Its cognate antigen is unknown. With no exceptions, donors were healthy Caucasians. This specimen comes from a study of identical twins. Points from the study as a whole: Model-predicted out-of-frame TCR alpha sharing fell below observed values in monozygotic twins.

cDNA carried unique molecular identifiers, and a universal primer site was added by template switching. From the 5' RACE reads, TCRdb called clonotypes with MiXCR, one entry per CDR3 protein. The profile shows 1.5 million to 2 million distinct CDR3 sequences, under 35% of them singletons. The CDR3 is made up of 16 amino acids. CDR1 SGHAT and CDR2 FQNNGV come from the germline V gene. Unmatched junction bases numbered 4, after V lost 3 bases and J lost 7 bases. Sequenced input: cord blood. The clonotype comes from a newborn girl in good health. J is TRBJ2-1 and V is TRBV11-2; 15 nucleotides line up with TRBD2. This CDR3 reads CASSFGLAGGWNEQFF. DNA for the CDR3: TGTGCCAGCAGCTTCGGACTAGCGGGAGGGTGGAATGAGCAGTTCTTC.